This is a list of T cell receptor beta chains from one sample in a study of blood T cell repertoires in COVID-19. Produced via immunoSEQ multiplex PCR; TCRdb's table is partial and in-frame only. The table has some 93,000 clones, about 89% seen once. The sequenced material came from peripheral blood. The receptors stem from a man between 45 and 60 years old with acute or convalescent COVID-19. CDR3s include the opening cysteine and the closing phenylalanine or tryptophan. Each record gives: clone size, V gene, D gene, J gene, CDR3 protein, CDR3 DNA. The D gene is left open where the match is weak. A row's size may be missing; if present it is once, few, many or a size class.

NA,TRBV11-3,NA,TRBJ2-7,CASSPKTSYEQYF,TGTGCCAGCAGCCCCAAGACTAGCTACGAGCAGTACTTC
NA,TRBV6-5,NA,TRBJ1-5,CASSVSGVSNQPQHF,TGTGCCAGCAGCGTTTCAGGGGTTAGCAATCAGCCCCAGCATTTT
NA,TRBV21-1,NA,TRBJ1-1,CASSKAIQGEAFTEAFF,TGTGCCAGCAGCAAAGCGATACAGGGGGAGGCGTTCACTGAAGCTTTCTTT
NA,TRBV5-4,TRBD2,TRBJ2-1,CASRLAGAGSNEQFF,TGTGCCAGCAGACTAGCGGGAGCGGGGTCCAATGAGCAGTTCTTC
NA,TRBV7-2,NA,TRBJ2-7,CASSLFSSYEQYF,TGTGCCAGCAGCTTGTTTAGCTCCTACGAGCAGTACTTC
NA,TRBV18,TRBD2,TRBJ2-4,CASSPDNRPRGDIQYF,TGTGCCAGCTCACCAGATAATCGCCCCCGGGGGGACATTCAGTACTTC
NA,TRBV30,TRBD1,TRBJ1-3,CAWDGQGYPGNTIYF,TGTGCCTGGGACGGACAGGGATATCCTGGAAACACCATATATTTT
NA,TRBV10-1,NA,TRBJ2-2,CASSATSSGELFF,TGCGCCAGCAGCGCGACTAGTTCCGGGGAGCTGTTTTTT
NA,TRBV5-1,NA,TRBJ2-1,CASSPTGTSYNEQFF,TGCGCCAGCAGCCCCACAGGGACCTCCTACAATGAGCAGTTCTTC
NA,TRBV11-2,NA,TRBJ1-4,CASAQGALEKLFF,TGTGCCAGCGCTCAAGGGGCCCTTGAAAAACTGTTTTTT
NA,TRBV27,TRBD1,TRBJ1-2,CASRNHLTGLQDGYTF,TGTGCCAGCAGAAACCATCTGACAGGGCTGCAGGATGGCTACACCTTC
few,TRBV5-6,TRBD1,TRBJ2-7,CASSSRDRLRSSYEQYF,TGTGCCAGCAGCTCCCGGGACAGGTTGAGGAGCTCCTACGAGCAGTACTTC
NA,TRBV19,NA,TRBJ1-5,CASSTQGNQPQHF,TGTGCCAGTAGTACGCAGGGGAATCAGCCCCAGCATTTT